This T cell receptor beta chain came from a study of T cells in Graves' hyperthyroidism and ophthalmopathy. The study, taken as a whole, reports: The majority of expanded thyroid clonotypes above 0.001 also appeared in blood. Ophthalmopathy was told apart from stable hyperthyroidism by a 13 V-J model.

The CDR3 sequence is 12 residues long. The germline V gene encodes CDR1 LNHDA and CDR2 SQIVND (reference sequence). V dropped 6 bases and J dropped 5 bases, with 10 bases sitting between them. As for this clonotype: Its antigen remains unknown.

The diagnoses drew upon clinical symptoms, serum thyroxine and TRAb, thyroid ultrasound and orbital computed tomography. Researchers took RNA transcripts and amplified the TCR beta CDR3 regions from them. Primed by the HTBI set, a first-round RT-PCR was run on the TCR CDR3. TCRdb recomputed calls from the multiplex PCR reads with MiXCR, one row per CDR3 protein. The sample records 550,000 to 700,000 distinct CDR3 sequences, more than 45% being singletons. Material for sequencing was peripheral blood or thyroid tissue (not recorded which). The clonotype originates from an adult woman with Graves' disease, either hyperthyroidism or ophthalmopathy (not recorded which). This chain links TRBV19 with TRBJ2-5, with D possibly TRBD2 on 5 matching bases. Written as DNA, the CDR3 is TGTGCCAGTAGGTCCTCGGGGGAGACCCAGTACTTC. Residues: CASRSSGETQYF. Full variable domain (missing parts from reference TRBV19 and TRBJ2-5): DGGITQSPKYLFRKEGQNVTLSCEQNLNHDAMYWYRQDPGQGLRLIYYSQIVNDFQKGDIAEGYSVSREKKESFPLTVTSAQKNPTAFYLCASRSSGETQYFGPGTRLLVL.